The present T cell receptor (beta chain) was sequenced within a study of a mutant IDH1 vaccine in newly diagnosed glioma (dated by TCRdb to the early 2020s). A note on the overall study: Vaccination began 4-6 weeks after radiotherapy alone, or alongside temozolomide cycles in the chemotherapy-containing groups. Of the approximately 33 treated patients, approximately 62% were male and approximately 38% were female, and the mean age was approximately 39 years. The week-35 safety follow-up was designated visit V12, and the week-47 end of study was designated visit V13. Prior to enrollment, patients had been given standard therapy consisting of radiotherapy alone, temozolomide alone, or radiochemotherapy with temozolomide, with the combination given to most patients. Peripheral blood samples were drawn at six visits, namely V03 (baseline), V05, V07, V10, V12 and V13. Longitudinal TCRB deep sequencing was done for fewer than 30 treated patients, wherever samples were available for exploratory analyses.

Receptor libraries were prepared by the immunoSEQ multiplex PCR assay. Rearranged TCR beta chain sequences were amplified using the hsTCRB Kit according to the manufacturer's protocol. TCRB libraries were sequenced on an Illumina MiSeq. Processing in the source paper ran as follows. The kit vendor's proprietary platform handled demultiplexing, trimming and gene mapping. The immuneACCESS repertoire file appears here via TCRdb, limited to in-frame rearrangements. These files lack a portion of the clones; in checked studies, under half of the deficit traces to unresolved V genes, and the cause of the others is not known. V, J and clone size are those of that table, while D and trimming were read from the DNA. In all, the sample holds about 64,000 clones, and roughly 74% of those were seen once. Of the sample, 4.7% is held by the ten largest clones. Worth noting for this clone: Its antigen is still unknown. Per-base quality was not reported, and no clone a single base away is much larger than it.

What this sample's time point label stands for: week 35, safety follow-up. Every vaccine dose consisted of 300 ug of a 20-mer mutant IDH1 peptide in Montanide, administered subcutaneously together with topical imiquimod. Eight vaccinations were administered to patients in weeks 1, 3, 5, 7, 11, 15, 19 and 23, corresponding to visits V03 through V10. Newly diagnosed WHO grade 3 or 4 IDH1-mutant astrocytomas showing loss of nuclear ATRX were present in the donors. The samples were drawn from NOA16, a multicentre, single-arm, open-label phase I trial in Germany that tested a mutant IDH1 peptide vaccine in humans for the first time. Genomic DNA for TCRB sequencing was extracted from EDTA blood using the DNeasy Blood and Tissue Kit. The paper as a whole reports these results and caveats: According to the authors, sample limitations meant that analyses of patient blood samples could not be reproduced. Pseudoprogression appeared unrelated to alterations in the top peripheral T cell clonotypes detected by TCRB sequencing. PBMC samples for TCRB deep sequencing were selected based on availability. Vaccine-induced immune responses across multiple MHC alleles were detected in 93.3% of patients.

The CDR3, cysteine through phenylalanine, is 15 amino acids long. CDR3 DNA only is kept here, 45 bases in frame from base 1. Unmatched junction bases come to 8, with V trimmed by 3 bases and J by 6 bases. CDR1 and CDR2, per the germline V gene, are SGHTA and FQGNSA. The material was PBMCs, obtained from a glioma patient whose treatment included an IDH1 peptide vaccine. Rearrangement joined TRBV7-2 to TRBJ2-4, and TRBD1 matches 7 of the central bases. This receptor was taken from a man between 50 and 59 years old with glioma. The nucleotide sequence reads as follows: TGTGCCAGCAGCTTCCGGGGACAGACTTTAAACATTCAGTACTTC. It translates as CASSFRGQTLNIQYF.